The rows below give T cell receptor beta chains drawn from one sample of a study of regulatory T cells in long-lasting Graves disease. MiXCR was run by TCRdb on the multiplex PCR reads, yielding one entry per CDR3 protein. The sample holds hundreds of thousands of distinct CDR3 sequences, approximately 13% seen once. This sample was also put to use in a study of T cells in Graves' hyperthyroidism and ophthalmopathy.

The sequencing used peripheral blood mononuclear cells (PBMCs), collected at new diagnosis, from a patient treated with antithyroid drugs. These receptors came from a man aged 25 to 40 with Graves disease. CDR3s include the opening cysteine and the closing phenylalanine or tryptophan. D genes are given only for firm matches. Not all rows give a size; the values are once, few, many and, for expanded clones, a class.

D gene: TRBD2
clone size: many
J gene: TRBJ2-7
V gene: TRBV12-3/TRBV12-4
CDR3 protein: CASSLARSSGENEQYF
CDR3 DNA: TGTGCCAGCAGTTTAGCCCGGTCTAGCGGGGAAAACGAGCAGTACTTC

D gene: TRBD1
clone size: many
J gene: TRBJ2-2
V gene: TRBV5-1
CDR3 protein: CASSLEGRGRITGELFF
CDR3 DNA: TGCGCCAGCAGCTTGGAAGGCAGGGGGCGCATCACCGGGGAGCTGTTTTTT

D gene: NA
clone size: NA
J gene: TRBJ1-1
V gene: TRBV3-1
CDR3 protein: CASSQSGRAMNTEAFF
CDR3 DNA: TGTGCCAGCAGCCAGAGCGGCAGGGCTATGAACACTGAAGCTTTCTTT

D gene: TRBD2
clone size: few
J gene: TRBJ2-1
V gene: TRBV19
CDR3 protein: CASTLLAGGIGQFF
CDR3 DNA: TGTGCCAGTACCTTACTAGCGGGAGGTATAGGGCAGTTCTTC

D gene: NA
clone size: many
J gene: TRBJ2-4
V gene: TRBV11-2
CDR3 protein: CASSSWTAAKNIQYF
CDR3 DNA: TGTGCCAGCAGCTCATGGACAGCAGCCAAAAACATTCAGTACTTC

D gene: NA
clone size: many
J gene: TRBJ2-3
V gene: TRBV5-1
CDR3 protein: CASGLQVSTDTQYF
CDR3 DNA: TGCGCCAGCGGGCTACAGGTCTCCACAGATACGCAGTATTTT

D gene: NA
clone size: many
J gene: TRBJ2-1
V gene: TRBV5-1
CDR3 protein: CASSLEFGNEQFF
CDR3 DNA: TGCGCCAGCAGCTTGGAGTTCGGTAATGAGCAGTTCTTC

D gene: NA
clone size: many
J gene: TRBJ1-5
V gene: TRBV27
CDR3 protein: CASRSSDQPQHF
CDR3 DNA: TGTGCCAGCAGATCTTCGGATCAGCCCCAGCATTTT

D gene: NA
clone size: many
J gene: TRBJ1-2
V gene: TRBV27
CDR3 protein: CASSLQAEYGYTF
CDR3 DNA: TGTGCCAGCAGTTTACAGGCAGAATATGGCTACACCTTC

D gene: TRBD2
clone size: many
J gene: TRBJ2-1
V gene: TRBV2
CDR3 protein: CASERGWADEQFF
CDR3 DNA: TGTGCCAGCGAGCGGGGTTGGGCAGATGAGCAGTTCTTC

D gene: TRBD2
clone size: NA
J gene: TRBJ2-1
V gene: TRBV3-1
CDR3 protein: CATGTSGILEQFF
CDR3 DNA: TGTGCCACCGGGACTAGCGGGATACTTGAGCAGTTCTTC

D gene: TRBD1
clone size: many
J gene: TRBJ2-3
V gene: TRBV18
CDR3 protein: CASSPTGGLTDTQYF
CDR3 DNA: TGTGCCAGCTCACCGACAGGGGGACTCACAGATACGCAGTATTTT

D gene: NA
clone size: NA
J gene: TRBJ2-7
V gene: TRBV20-1
CDR3 protein: CSARTGTRGYEQYF
CDR3 DNA: TGCAGTGCTAGGACCGGGACTCGCGGCTACGAGCAGTACTTC

D gene: NA
clone size: many
J gene: TRBJ2-2
V gene: TRBV11-2
CDR3 protein: CASSLLAGIADTGELFF
CDR3 DNA: TGTGCCAGCAGCCTACTTGCGGGGATTGCGGACACCGGGGAGCTGTTTTTT

D gene: NA
clone size: few
J gene: TRBJ1-6
V gene: TRBV10-3
CDR3 protein: CATSDGPNSPLHF
CDR3 DNA: TGTGCCACCTCGGACGGCCCGAATTCACCCCTCCACTTT

D gene: NA
clone size: many
J gene: TRBJ1-2
V gene: TRBV27
CDR3 protein: CASSPPGGIYGYTF
CDR3 DNA: TGTGCCAGCAGTCCCCCAGGAGGGATCTATGGCTACACCTTC

D gene: TRBD2
clone size: many
J gene: TRBJ2-7
V gene: TRBV27
CDR3 protein: CASSLRTSGRASEQYF
CDR3 DNA: TGTGCCAGCAGTCTTAGGACTAGCGGGAGGGCCAGCGAGCAGTACTTC

D gene: NA
clone size: NA
J gene: TRBJ2-2
V gene: TRBV4-1
CDR3 protein: CASSPQGERFTGELFF
CDR3 DNA: TGCGCCAGCAGCCCGCAAGGCGAGCGTTTCACCGGGGAGCTGTTTTTT

D gene: NA
clone size: few
J gene: TRBJ1-3
V gene: TRBV7-9
CDR3 protein: CASSFGQTPSGNTIYF
CDR3 DNA: TGTGCCAGCAGCTTCGGACAGACCCCGTCTGGAAACACCATATATTTT

D gene: NA
clone size: NA
J gene: TRBJ2-5
V gene: TRBV6-9
CDR3 protein: CASSYTEWTQYF
CDR3 DNA: TGTGCCAGCAGTTACACCGAGTGGACCCAGTACTTC

D gene: NA
clone size: NA
J gene: TRBJ2-7
V gene: TRBV18
CDR3 protein: CASSSSDGTYEQYF
CDR3 DNA: TGTGCCAGCTCATCCTCTGACGGGACCTACGAGCAGTACTTC

D gene: NA
clone size: many
J gene: TRBJ2-7
V gene: TRBV7-2
CDR3 protein: CASSLLGSATYEQYF
CDR3 DNA: TGTGCCAGCAGCTTACTTGGTAGCGCAACCTACGAGCAGTACTTC

D gene: TRBD2
clone size: many
J gene: TRBJ2-1
V gene: TRBV20-1
CDR3 protein: CSARGGLAGTGNEQFF
CDR3 DNA: TGCAGTGCTAGAGGGGGGCTAGCGGGAACGGGGAATGAGCAGTTCTTC

D gene: NA
clone size: NA
J gene: TRBJ1-2
V gene: TRBV29-1
CDR3 protein: CTARVDYGYTF
CDR3 DNA: TGCACCGCCCGGGTGGACTATGGCTACACCTTC

D gene: TRBD1
clone size: many
J gene: TRBJ2-1
V gene: TRBV29-1
CDR3 protein: CSVNKGGQEQFF
CDR3 DNA: TGCAGCGTAAACAAAGGGGGACAGGAGCAGTTCTTC

D gene: TRBD2
clone size: many
J gene: TRBJ2-1
V gene: TRBV5-1
CDR3 protein: CASSWAPGLAGTQFF
CDR3 DNA: TGCGCCAGCAGCTGGGCCCCGGGACTAGCGGGAACGCAGTTCTTC

D gene: NA
clone size: many
J gene: TRBJ1-2
V gene: TRBV5-5
CDR3 protein: CASSLNPDINYGYTF
CDR3 DNA: TGTGCCAGCAGCTTGAACCCGGACATTAACTATGGCTACACCTTC

D gene: NA
clone size: many
J gene: TRBJ2-7
V gene: TRBV2
CDR3 protein: CASSPQGSPYEQYF
CDR3 DNA: TGTGCCAGCAGTCCCCAGGGAAGTCCTTACGAGCAGTACTTC

D gene: TRBD1
clone size: NA
J gene: TRBJ1-2
V gene: TRBV4-1
CDR3 protein: CASSPTGQGPANYGYTF
CDR3 DNA: TGCGCCAGCAGCCCAACGGGACAGGGACCCGCTAACTATGGCTACACCTTC

D gene: NA
clone size: many
J gene: TRBJ1-5
V gene: TRBV7-2
CDR3 protein: CASGRISNQPQHF
CDR3 DNA: TGTGCCAGTGGGCGGATTAGCAATCAGCCCCAGCATTTT

D gene: NA
clone size: many
J gene: TRBJ1-1
V gene: TRBV28
CDR3 protein: CASSTAPSTEAFF
CDR3 DNA: TGTGCCAGCAGTACAGCACCGTCAACTGAAGCTTTCTTT

D gene: NA
clone size: many
J gene: TRBJ2-1
V gene: TRBV27
CDR3 protein: CASSQDSSYNEQFF
CDR3 DNA: TGTGCCAGCAGTCAGGACAGCTCCTACAATGAGCAGTTCTTC

D gene: NA
clone size: few
J gene: TRBJ1-2
V gene: TRBV5-1
CDR3 protein: CASSLRGSMGYTF
CDR3 DNA: TGCGCCAGCAGCTTGAGGGGCTCTATGGGCTACACCTTC

D gene: NA
clone size: few
J gene: TRBJ1-3
V gene: TRBV4-2
CDR3 protein: CASSQGESSGNTIYF
CDR3 DNA: TGTGCCAGCAGCCAAGGAGAATCCTCTGGAAACACCATATATTTT

D gene: NA
clone size: many
J gene: TRBJ1-1
V gene: TRBV10-3
CDR3 protein: CAISESKGGGTEAFF
CDR3 DNA: TGTGCCATCAGTGAGTCGAAGGGGGGCGGGACTGAAGCTTTCTTT

D gene: TRBD2
clone size: many
J gene: TRBJ2-3
V gene: TRBV12-3/TRBV12-4
CDR3 protein: CASSFGGRVGTDTQYF
CDR3 DNA: TGTGCCAGCAGTTTCGGCGGGAGGGTGGGGACAGATACGCAGTATTTT

D gene: NA
clone size: few
J gene: TRBJ1-5
V gene: TRBV30
CDR3 protein: CAWSENSNQPQHF
CDR3 DNA: TGTGCCTGGAGTGAAAACAGCAATCAGCCCCAGCATTTT

D gene: TRBD1
clone size: many
J gene: TRBJ2-7
V gene: TRBV11-2
CDR3 protein: CASSTRQGVVHYEQYF
CDR3 DNA: TGTGCCAGCAGCACGCGACAGGGAGTCGTACACTACGAGCAGTACTTC

D gene: NA
clone size: many
J gene: TRBJ2-1
V gene: TRBV20-1
CDR3 protein: CSASSGTLNEQFF
CDR3 DNA: TGCAGTGCCTCCTCGGGGACCCTCAATGAGCAGTTCTTC

D gene: NA
clone size: many
J gene: TRBJ2-1
V gene: TRBV3-1
CDR3 protein: CASSQEFNEQFF
CDR3 DNA: TGTGCCAGCAGCCAAGAATTCAATGAGCAGTTCTTC

D gene: NA
clone size: many
J gene: TRBJ1-4
V gene: TRBV6-2/TRBV6-3
CDR3 protein: CASSEINEKLFF
CDR3 DNA: TGTGCCAGCAGTGAGATTAATGAAAAACTGTTTTTT

D gene: NA
clone size: NA
J gene: TRBJ1-4
V gene: TRBV7-9
CDR3 protein: CASRGVRDEKLFF
CDR3 DNA: TGTGCCAGCAGGGGGGTCCGAGATGAAAAACTGTTTTTT

D gene: TRBD2
clone size: many
J gene: TRBJ2-1
V gene: TRBV15
CDR3 protein: CATSRDRQREGNEQFF
CDR3 DNA: TGTGCCACCAGCAGAGATCGGCAGCGGGAGGGGAATGAGCAGTTCTTC

D gene: NA
clone size: many
J gene: TRBJ2-5
V gene: TRBV6-1
CDR3 protein: CASRRVGRETQYF
CDR3 DNA: TGTGCCAGCAGGCGGGTTGGTCGGGAGACCCAGTACTTC

D gene: NA
clone size: NA
J gene: TRBJ1-4
V gene: TRBV2
CDR3 protein: CASGQGHATNEKLFF
CDR3 DNA: TGTGCCAGCGGGCAGGGTCATGCGACTAATGAAAAACTGTTTTTT

D gene: TRBD2
clone size: many
J gene: TRBJ2-7
V gene: TRBV20-1
CDR3 protein: CSARRAGVEYVEQYF
CDR3 DNA: TGCAGTGCAAGGAGAGCGGGGGTCGAGTATGTGGAGCAGTACTTC

D gene: TRBD2
clone size: few
J gene: TRBJ2-2
V gene: TRBV29-1
CDR3 protein: CSALAGVAEERTGELFF
CDR3 DNA: TGCAGCGCTTTAGCGGGAGTGGCTGAGGAAAGGACCGGGGAGCTGTTTTTT

D gene: NA
clone size: many
J gene: TRBJ2-7
V gene: TRBV2
CDR3 protein: CASRGSSASPSDEQYF
CDR3 DNA: TGTGCCAGCCGGGGCAGCAGTGCATCACCCTCCGACGAGCAGTACTTC

D gene: NA
clone size: many
J gene: TRBJ2-3
V gene: TRBV11-3
CDR3 protein: CASSPSPIPGDTQYF
CDR3 DNA: TGTGCCAGCAGCCCCTCCCCAATTCCAGGTGATACGCAGTATTTT

D gene: NA
clone size: many
J gene: TRBJ2-1
V gene: TRBV11-2
CDR3 protein: CASRGGGRYNEQFF
CDR3 DNA: TGTGCCAGCAGAGGGGGGGGCCGCTACAATGAGCAGTTCTTC

D gene: TRBD1
clone size: many
J gene: TRBJ2-3
V gene: TRBV7-3
CDR3 protein: CASSLTRDSSDTDTQYF
CDR3 DNA: TGTGCCAGCAGCCTAACCCGGGACAGCTCAGACACAGATACGCAGTATTTT

D gene: TRBD1
clone size: NA
J gene: TRBJ2-7
V gene: TRBV9
CDR3 protein: CASSFSTGSYEQYF
CDR3 DNA: TGTGCCAGCAGCTTTTCGACAGGGTCCTACGAGCAGTACTTC

D gene: NA
clone size: many
J gene: TRBJ2-1
V gene: TRBV29-1
CDR3 protein: CSVVGPRMAHNEQFF
CDR3 DNA: TGCAGCGTTGTGGGACCGCGTATGGCGCACAATGAGCAGTTCTTC